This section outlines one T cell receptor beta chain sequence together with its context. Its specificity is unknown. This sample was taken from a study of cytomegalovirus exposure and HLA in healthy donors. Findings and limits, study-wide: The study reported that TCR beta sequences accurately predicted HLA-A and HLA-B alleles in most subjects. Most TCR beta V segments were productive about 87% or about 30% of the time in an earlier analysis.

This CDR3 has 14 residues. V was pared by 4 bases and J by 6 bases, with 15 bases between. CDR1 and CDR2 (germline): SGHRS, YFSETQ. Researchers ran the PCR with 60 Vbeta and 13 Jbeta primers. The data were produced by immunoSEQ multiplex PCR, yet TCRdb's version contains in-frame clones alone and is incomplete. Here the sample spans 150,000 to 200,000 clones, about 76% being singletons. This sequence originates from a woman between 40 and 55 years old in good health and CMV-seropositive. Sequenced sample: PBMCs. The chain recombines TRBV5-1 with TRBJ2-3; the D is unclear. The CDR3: CASSRQEFSDTQYF. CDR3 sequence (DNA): TGCGCCAGCAGCAGGCAGGAATTTTCGGATACGCAGTATTTT.